This TCR beta chain was sequenced in a study of T cells after posttransplantation cyclophosphamide. Whole-study results and caveats: TRB overlap between skin or GI tissue T cells and blood was limited. Recipient CMV seropositivity and CMV reactivation strongly tracked TRB clonality.

To note about this clone: Its antigen is still unknown.

TCRdb's copy holds only in-frame clones and misses some; the assay was immunoSEQ multiplex PCR. The sample has about 52,000 clones; approximately 94% are singletons. Peripheral blood was collected from the related graft donor on the marrow donation day. This sequence was found in a woman in her twenties or thirties in good health and a related stem cell transplant donor. What was sequenced was PBMCs.

CDR3 sequence reads: CASSLAGGNNEQFF. Here the CDR3 DNA reads TGTGCCAGCAGTCTGGCGGGGGGGAACAATGAGCAGTTCTTC. The chain employs TRBV6-4 and TRBJ2-1, with 9 nucleotides matching TRBD2. J lost 5 bases, V lost 5 bases, and 4 bases had no gene match. CDR1 MRHNA and CDR2 SNTAGT come from the germline V gene. The length of the CDR3 is 14 residues.